This paragraph reports one TCR beta chain. Per the authors' pipeline: By means of reference gene primer amplification, nucleated cell counts were estimated. Here immunoSEQ multiplex PCR was the method, and the copy in TCRdb shows in-frame clones only, minus some. The V and J calls and the clone size are those of that table, but D and trimming were determined from the DNA. The repertoire includes 130,000 to 150,000 clones, 80% to 90% of them detected once, and approximately 3% sits in the top ten. The data stem from a study of blood T cell repertoires in COVID-19. The overall study: Samples came from the United States, Italy and Spain, spanning acute and convalescent COVID-19. Sources were T cells, B-cell-depleted T cells, or PBMCs; the material itself was cDNA or gDNA.

Germline V lookup: CDR1 KGHSH, CDR2 LQKENI. V lost 3 bases and J lost 8; bases outside the gene matches: 18. This CDR3 contains 20 residues. This TCR was sampled from a woman in her fifties or sixties with active COVID-19. Sequencing was carried out using peripheral blood. The V call is TRBV18, the J call TRBJ2-1, with TRBD2 matching over 14 bases. CDR3 nucleotides: TGTGCCAGCTCACCTGCTGCGGGACTAGCGGGAGTGATGGGGGTCGATGAGCAGTTCTTC. It yields the protein CASSPAAGLAGVMGVDEQFF.